The subject of this entry is one T cell receptor (beta chain). Genomic DNA of every subset was divided equally among multiple immunoSEQ plates. Assay used: immunoSEQ multiplex PCR; TCRdb lists only in-frame clones, some missing. This sample has a few hundred thousand clones, with around 87% found just once. The data derive from a study of shared clonotypes between healthy human individuals. The CDR3 covers 19 residues. Trimming took 2 bases from V and 3 from J; bases not matched to a gene: 9. Germline V lookup: CDR1 SEHNR, CDR2 FQNEAQ (reference sequence). The chain links TRBV7-9 to TRBJ2-1, with TRBD2 matching over 14 bases. The TCR originated in a man aged 18 to 30 in good health. Sequenced: memory CD8+ T cells sorted from blood. The subset here: CD45RO+ cells pooled with CCR7-negative TemRA cells. CDR3 coding DNA: TGTGCCAGCAGCTTAAAAATGGGACTAGCGGGAGAATTCTACAATGAGCAGTTCTTC. Translated, it gives CASSLKMGLAGEFYNEQFF.